This entry concerns a single T cell receptor beta chain. No antigen is known for it. No qualities accompany the bases; no much larger clone lies one base away. These data belong to a study of T cell responses to AZD1222 COVID-19 vaccine (dated by TCRdb to the early 2020s). A note on the overall study: AZD1222 recipients with second doses at about 4 weeks or about 12 weeks were pooled, because spike-specific TCR depth and breadth did not differ between schedules. TCR sequencing was performed for about 250 trial participants, of whom roughly 200 were given two doses of AZD1222 and some 25 were given two doses of MenACWY control vaccine. Trial participants were enrolled by age into subgroups of 18-55, 56-69 and 70-plus years, and 148, 28 and 57 TCR-sequenced participants, respectively, were included in these subgroups. The investigation overall reported the following: Participants were mostly white British and included more females than males, and it was suggested by the authors that clonal diversity may have been underestimated. After two AZD1222 doses, both the breadth and the depth of spike-specific TCRs were significantly higher than at day 0 and than in MenACWY recipients. Conclusions about previously exposed vaccinees are limited, since just 6 or 7 AZD1222 recipients were seropositive for SARS-CoV-2 at baseline. The vaccine-associated CD4 TCRs covered the entire spike protein, and the dominant responses fell in regions 160-218 and 743-854. In the small 56-69-year group, the increase in depth fell short of significance, most likely because of low power. Because no day 14 peak-response samples were available, the repertoires could be characterized only after the peak T cell response. Reportedly, close to half of the unique spike-specific TCRs recognized epitopes lying outside the regions that are mutated in the B.1.351 and B.1.1.7 variants.

Reading the germline V gene gives CDR1 KGHSH and CDR2 LQKENI. Including cysteine and phenylalanine, the CDR3 has 17 amino acids. Only CDR3 DNA remains: 51 bases, in frame from the first base. Trimming leaves V shorter by 2 bases and J shorter by 0 bases, with the junction holding 5 bases beyond the gene matches. The CDR3 regions of human TCRbeta chains were subjected to immunosequencing. Turning to the authors' computational methods: Repertoire TCRs were checked for matches against a reference library of SARS-CoV-2-specific TCRs that had been generated using the MIRA antigen-specificity platform. Breadth was defined as the fraction of unique TCRs that were SARS-CoV-2-associated, and depth was defined as the fraction of total T cells that were SARS-CoV-2-associated. Using the MIRA data, each spike-specific TCR was assigned both to the spike region to which the TCR was reactive and to a CD4 or CD8 class. Log10-transformed breadth and depth values were compared by one-way ANOVA with Sidak's multiple comparisons tests. TCRdb obtained this table from immuneACCESS and retained in-frame rearrangements with V and J assigned. These tables miss some clones; where compared with another copy, unresolved V genes account for less than half of the shortfall, and the remainder is unexplained. Clonal size and the V and J genes are those of that table, whereas D and trimming came from the DNA. In this sample the table shows some 91,000 clones, about 92% of which occur a single time. In total, the top ten clones hold roughly an eighth of the sample.

The time point label here, explained by the study, means: baseline before first vaccination. Vaccinee samples came from UK trials COV001 and COV002, including a single-blind randomized controlled phase 2/3 trial of AZD1222 (ChAdOx1 nCoV-19) in healthy adults. Trial participant PBMC samples were collected at day 0 and day 28 after the second dose for TCRbeta chain sequencing. The receptor was isolated from an adult in good health. The rearranged segments are TRBV18 and TRBJ1-2, and TRBD1 matches 11 of the central bases. Sequences were derived from peripheral blood, sampled on day 0 of AZD1222 vaccination. Here the CDR3 is given as CASSPIGQGASNYGYTF. The DNA sequence is TGTGCCAGCTCACCAATCGGACAGGGGGCCTCTAACTATGGCTACACCTTC.